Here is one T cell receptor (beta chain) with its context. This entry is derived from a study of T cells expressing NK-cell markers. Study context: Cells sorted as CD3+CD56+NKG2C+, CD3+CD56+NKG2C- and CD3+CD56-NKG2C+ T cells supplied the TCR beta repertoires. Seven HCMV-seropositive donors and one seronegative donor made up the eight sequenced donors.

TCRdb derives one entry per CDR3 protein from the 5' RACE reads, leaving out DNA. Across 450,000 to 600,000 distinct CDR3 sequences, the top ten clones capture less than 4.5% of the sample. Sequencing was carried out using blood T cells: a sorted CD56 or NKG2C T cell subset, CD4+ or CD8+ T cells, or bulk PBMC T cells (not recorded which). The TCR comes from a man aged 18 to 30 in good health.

The CDR3 reads CASSQSRGNEAFF. V gene TRBV3-1 combines with J gene TRBJ1-1; the D call from TCRdb, TRBD1, cannot be confirmed without DNA. Germline CDR1 and CDR2: LGHDT and YNNKEL (reference sequence). The CDR3 sequence is 13 residues long.